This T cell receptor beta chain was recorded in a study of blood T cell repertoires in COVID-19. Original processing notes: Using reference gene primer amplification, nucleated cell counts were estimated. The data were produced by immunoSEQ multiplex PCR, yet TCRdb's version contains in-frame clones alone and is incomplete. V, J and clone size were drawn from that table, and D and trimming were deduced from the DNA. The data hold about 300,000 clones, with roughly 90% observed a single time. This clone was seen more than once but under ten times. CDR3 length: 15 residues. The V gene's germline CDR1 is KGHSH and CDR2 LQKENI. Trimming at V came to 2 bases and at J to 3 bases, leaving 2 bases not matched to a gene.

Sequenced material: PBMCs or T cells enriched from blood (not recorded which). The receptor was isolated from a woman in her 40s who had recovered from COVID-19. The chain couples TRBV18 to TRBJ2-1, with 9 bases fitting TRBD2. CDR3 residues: CASSPSSGDYNEQFF. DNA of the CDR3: TGTGCCAGCTCACCATCTAGCGGGGACTACAATGAGCAGTTCTTC.